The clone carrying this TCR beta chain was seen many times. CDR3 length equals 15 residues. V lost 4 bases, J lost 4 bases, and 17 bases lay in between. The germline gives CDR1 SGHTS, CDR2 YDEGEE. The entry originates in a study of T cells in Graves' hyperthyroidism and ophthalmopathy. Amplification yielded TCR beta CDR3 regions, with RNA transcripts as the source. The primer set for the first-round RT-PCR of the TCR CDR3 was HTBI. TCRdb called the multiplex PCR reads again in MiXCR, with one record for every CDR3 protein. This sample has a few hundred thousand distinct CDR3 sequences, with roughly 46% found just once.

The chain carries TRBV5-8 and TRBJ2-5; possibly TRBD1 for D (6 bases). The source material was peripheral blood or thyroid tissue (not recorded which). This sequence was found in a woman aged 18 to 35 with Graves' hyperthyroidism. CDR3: CASSPGDREGETQYF. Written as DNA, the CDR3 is TGTGCCAGCAGCCCAGGGGACCGAGAGGGAGAGACCCAGTACTTC.